This T cell receptor (beta chain) was captured in a study of response to subunit inactivated influenza vaccine. Study results and limitations: The authors proposed limited new T cell recruitment per seasonal influenza vaccination.

Using its own MiXCR run on the RT-PCR reads, TCRdb lists one record per CDR3 protein. The profile shows 430,000 or so distinct CDR3 sequences, about a tenth of them singletons. Turning to this clonotype: Its target is not known.

J was trimmed by 3 bases and V by 5 bases; bases with no gene match: 10. Germline CDR1 reads SGHTA; CDR2 reads FQGTGA. The length of the CDR3 is 15 residues. This chain connects TRBV7-3 to TRBJ2-7, with TRBD2 matching over 7 bases. Material: PBMCs from blood, obtained roughly 46 days after vaccination. The sequence was collected from a man aged 45 to 65 who received an inactivated influenza vaccine. CDR3 bases: TGTGCCAGCAGCCCCTCGGCGGGAGTACTCTACGAGCAGTACTTC. Its translation is CASSPSAGVLYEQYF.